The T cell receptor beta chain under discussion was sequenced for a study of beta chain features in type 1 diabetes. CD4+ naive, central memory, regulatory and stem cell-like memory cells were sorted via CD45RO/CCR7/CD25/CD127/CD95/CD27. Each population that was sorted was more than 95% pure. Expressed TCRB transcripts were sequenced after all isolated RNA was converted to cDNA. The repertoire was sequenced with immunoSEQ multiplex PCR; TCRdb's copy has only in-frame clones and lacks some. The profile shows around 430,000 clones, around 28% of them singletons. Germline CDR1 reads DFQATT; CDR2 reads SNEGSKA (reference sequence). The CDR3 consists of 11 residues. With 4 bases removed from V and 5 bases from J, the gap between germline ends came to 8 bases.

The sample comprised naive CD4+ T cells from blood. The TCR originated in a man aged 18 to 30 in good health. The chain uses TRBV20-1 and TRBJ2-5; perhaps TRBD2 as D (5 bases). The chain's CDR3 is CSAIWRETQYF. In DNA, the CDR3 is TGCAGTGCTATTTGGAGGGAGACCCAGTACTTC.